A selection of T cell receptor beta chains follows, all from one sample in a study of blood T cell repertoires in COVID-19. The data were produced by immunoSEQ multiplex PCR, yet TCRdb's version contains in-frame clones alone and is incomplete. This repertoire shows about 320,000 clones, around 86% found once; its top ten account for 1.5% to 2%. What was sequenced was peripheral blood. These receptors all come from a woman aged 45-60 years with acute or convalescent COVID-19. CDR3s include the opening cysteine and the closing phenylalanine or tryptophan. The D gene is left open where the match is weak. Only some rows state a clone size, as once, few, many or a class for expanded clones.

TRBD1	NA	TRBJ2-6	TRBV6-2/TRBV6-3	TGTGCCAGCAGTCGCTCCGGGACAGCTCGTCCTGGGGCCAACGTCCTGACTTTC	CASSRSGTARPGANVLTF
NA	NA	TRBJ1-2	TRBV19	TGTGCCAGTAGTCAGACAGGTGGTGGCTACACCTTC	CASSQTGGGYTF
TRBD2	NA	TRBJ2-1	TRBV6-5	TGTGCCAGCAGGCGGCCGACTAGCGCCTACAATGAGCAGTTCTTC	CASRRPTSAYNEQFF
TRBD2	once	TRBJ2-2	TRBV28	TGTGCCAGCTGGGAGCGGGAGAACACCGGGGAGCTGTTTTTT	CASWERENTGELFF
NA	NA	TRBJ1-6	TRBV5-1	TGCGCCAGCAGCGAACAGGGAAATTCACCCCTCCACTTT	CASSEQGNSPLHF
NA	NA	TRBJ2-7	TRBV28	TGTGCCAGCCATGGACAGATAGACTCCTACGAGCAGTACTTC	CASHGQIDSYEQYF
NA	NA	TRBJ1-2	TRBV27	TGTGCCAGCAGTTTAGGGCGGGACGCCTATGGCTACACCTTC	CASSLGRDAYGYTF
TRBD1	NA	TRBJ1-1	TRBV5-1	TGCGCCAGCAGCTGGGGGGACAGGGGCGCGAACACTGAAGCTTTCTTT	CASSWGDRGANTEAFF
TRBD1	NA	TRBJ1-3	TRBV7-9	TGTGCCAGCAGCACAAAGGACAGGGGCTCTGGAAACACCATATATTTT	CASSTKDRGSGNTIYF
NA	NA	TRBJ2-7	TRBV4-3	TGCGCCAGCAGCCAAGATCAGCGAGGGCACTACGAGCAGTACTTC	CASSQDQRGHYEQYF
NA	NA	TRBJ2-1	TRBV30	TGTGCCTGGAGCGCAGGGTCGGGTGAGCAGTTCTTC	CAWSAGSGEQFF
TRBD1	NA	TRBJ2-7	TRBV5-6	TGTGCCAGCAGCCCCGGGACAGGGGTAGGGGTGCAGTACTTC	CASSPGTGVGVQYF
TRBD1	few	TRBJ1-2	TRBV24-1	TGTGCCACCAGTACAGGGGACTATGGCTACACCTTC	CATSTGDYGYTF
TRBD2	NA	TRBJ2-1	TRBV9	TGTGCCAGCAGCGTAGGACGGGGGGAGGCTGACAATGAGCAGTTCTTC	CASSVGRGEADNEQFF
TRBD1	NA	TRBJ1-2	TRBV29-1	TGCAGCGTTGGGGATTCCAGGGGGAAGGGCTACACCTTC	CSVGDSRGKGYTF
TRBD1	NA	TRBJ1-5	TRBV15	TGTGCCACCAGCAGAGTCTGGACAGGGGATCAGCCCCAGCATTTT	CATSRVWTGDQPQHF
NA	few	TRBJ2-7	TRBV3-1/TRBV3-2	TGTGCCAGCAGCCCCACCCGAGGGTCCGTAAGGTACGAGCAGTACTTC	CASSPTRGSVRYEQYF